Listed below are T cell receptor beta chains from one sample, sequenced in a study of T-cell memory formation after mild COVID-19. One entry per CDR3 protein results from TCRdb running MiXCR on the 5' RACE reads. In the table there are some 120,000 distinct CDR3 sequences, about 6.5% of which are singletons. Sequencing used PBMCs or a T cell subset sorted from them (not recorded which). These receptors were obtained from an adult woman who had mild COVID-19 (a few samples of this study predate the infection). Cell type and time point are not known. CDR3s include the opening cysteine and the closing phenylalanine or tryptophan. The order of the fields is clone size, J gene, V gene, D gene, CDR3 protein, CDR3 DNA. A D gene is named only where the DNA matches it firmly. Not all rows give a size; the values are once, few, many and, for expanded clones, a class.

few | TRBJ1-4 | TRBV9 | . | CASSVKTGRDEKLFF | TGTGCCAGCAGCGTAAAGACGGGGAGGGATGAAAAACTGTTTTTT
few | TRBJ2-7 | TRBV19 | . | CASSGGHEQYF | TGTGCCAGTAGTGGAGGCCACGAGCAGTACTTC
few | TRBJ1-3 | TRBV12-3/TRBV12-4 | . | CASSPVARSGNTIYF | TGTGCCAGCAGCCCCGTCGCGAGGTCCGGAAACACCATATATTTT
many | TRBJ2-1 | TRBV7-3 | TRBD1 | CASSQDRGSYNEQFF | TGTGCCAGCAGCCAAGACAGGGGCTCCTACAATGAGCAGTTCTTC
many | TRBJ1-6 | TRBV4-3 | . | CASSQEGYSALHF | TGCGCCAGCAGCCAAGAGGGGTATTCTGCCCTCCACTTT
. | TRBJ2-1 | TRBV12-3/TRBV12-4 | . | CASSLVVGQEQFF | TGTGCCAGCAGTTTAGTTGTCGGACAGGAGCAGTTCTTC
few | TRBJ1-5 | TRBV6-5 | . | CATGQGNQPQHF | TGTGCCACCGGTCAGGGTAATCAGCCCCAGCATTTT
many | TRBJ1-2 | TRBV20-1 | . | CSALRTDNYGYTF | TGCAGTGCGCTACGAACCGATAACTATGGCTACACCTTC
few | TRBJ2-1 | TRBV24-1 | . | CATSDPDPHDEQFF | TGTGCCACCAGTGACCCGGACCCGCACGATGAGCAGTTCTTC
. | TRBJ2-3 | TRBV29-1 | . | CSGIQEFTDTQYF | TGCAGCGGAATACAAGAATTCACAGATACGCAGTATTTT
few | TRBJ1-2 | TRBV5-1 | TRBD1 | CASSLAQGADTF | TGCGCCAGCAGCTTGGCACAGGGGGCAGACACCTTC
few | TRBJ1-2 | TRBV5-5 | . | CASSLVSRGQYGYTF | TGTGCCAGCAGCTTGGTCTCTCGTGGACAGTATGGCTACACCTTC
many | TRBJ2-7 | TRBV14 | . | CASSQGGNPGQYF | TGTGCCAGCAGCCAAGGTGGAAACCCGGGGCAGTACTTC
. | TRBJ1-1 | TRBV18 | . | CASSVNQRQSQHGITEAFF | TGTGCCAGCTCAGTAAACCAGAGACAGTCCCAGCACGGGATCACTGAAGCTTTCTTT
. | TRBJ2-4 | TRBV12-3/TRBV12-4 | . | CASSFGSLAKNIQYF | TGTGCCAGCAGTTTCGGCAGCTTAGCCAAAAACATTCAGTACTTC
few | TRBJ2-5 | TRBV30 | . | CAWTSGETQYF | TGTGCCTGGACAAGTGGGGAGACCCAGTACTTC
few | TRBJ1-5 | TRBV18 | . | CASSLLRGDQPQHF | TGTGCCAGCTCACTACTCAGGGGAGATCAGCCCCAGCATTTT
. | TRBJ1-1 | TRBV7-2 | . | CASSRTFAIMNTEAFF | TGTGCCAGCAGCCGGACATTTGCAATCATGAACACTGAAGCTTTCTTT
. | TRBJ2-1 | TRBV7-2 | . | CASSPEHFREQFF | TGTGCCAGCAGCCCGGAACACTTTCGTGAGCAGTTCTTC
few | TRBJ2-7 | TRBV7-2 | . | CASSLTPLGEQYF | TGTGCCAGCAGCTTAACCCCGTTGGGCGAGCAGTACTTC
few | TRBJ2-7 | TRBV20-1 | . | CSASPGWTSYEQYF | TGCAGTGCTAGCCCCGGGTGGACCTCCTACGAGCAGTACTTC
many | TRBJ1-6 | TRBV20-1 | . | CSASNPYQGVGNSPLHF | TGCAGTGCTAGCAACCCCTACCAGGGAGTGGGGAATTCACCCCTCCACTTT
. | TRBJ2-7 | TRBV6-5 | . | CASSLVGGGYEQYF | TGTGCCAGCAGTTTGGTCGGGGGTGGATACGAGCAGTACTTC
. | TRBJ2-7 | TRBV12-3/TRBV12-4 | . | CASSRGDTGTSPRGEQYF | TGTGCCAGCAGTCGAGGGGACACTGGGACTAGTCCCAGGGGGGAGCAGTACTTC
many | TRBJ2-6 | TRBV28 | . | CASSPDSSGANVLTF | TGTGCCAGCAGTCCTGACAGCTCTGGGGCCAACGTCCTGACTTTC
few | TRBJ2-7 | TRBV25-1 | TRBD2 | CASEGLAGGYEQYF | TGTGCCAGCGAGGGACTAGCGGGGGGCTACGAGCAGTACTTC
. | TRBJ2-7 | TRBV7-6 | TRBD1 | CASSLSRDSSYEQYF | TGTGCCAGCAGCTTATCCCGGGACAGCTCCTACGAGCAGTACTTC
. | TRBJ2-2 | TRBV2 | . | CASSEKRNTGELFF | TGTGCCAGCAGTGAGAAGCGGAACACCGGGGAGCTGTTTTTT
. | TRBJ1-1 | TRBV29-1 | . | CSVQEFMNTEAFF | TGCAGCGTTCAGGAATTCATGAACACTGAAGCTTTCTTT
few | TRBJ1-1 | TRBV7-8 | . | CASSLAWENTEAFF | TGTGCCAGCAGCTTAGCGTGGGAGAACACTGAAGCTTTCTTT
. | TRBJ2-3 | TRBV15 | TRBD2 | CATSRELAGASHTQYF | TGTGCCACCAGCAGAGAACTAGCGGGAGCTTCACATACGCAGTATTTT
few | TRBJ2-1 | TRBV29-1 | . | CSTRTEIEQFF | TGCAGCACCCGGACGGAGATCGAGCAGTTCTTC
. | TRBJ1-2 | TRBV6-1 | TRBD1 | CASSPGQGLDYGYTF | TGTGCCAGCAGCCCTGGACAGGGATTAGACTATGGCTACACCTTC
many | TRBJ2-3 | TRBV5-1 | . | CASSLVVVRPGSTDTQYF | TGCGCCAGCAGCTTGGTTGTTGTCAGGCCGGGGAGCACAGATACGCAGTATTTT
. | TRBJ2-6 | TRBV19 | . | CASRDPGYSGANVLTF | TGTGCCAGTAGAGACCCAGGCTACTCTGGGGCCAACGTCCTGACTTTC
. | TRBJ2-7 | TRBV11-2 | . | CASSLADFSFRDTQGHYEQYF | TGTGCCAGCAGCTTAGCCGACTTCTCCTTCCGGGACACCCAGGGTCACTACGAGCAGTACTTC
many | TRBJ2-1 | TRBV25-1 | . | CASSEGGRYNEQFF | TGTGCCAGCAGTGAGGGGGGACGGTACAATGAGCAGTTCTTC
. | TRBJ2-1 | TRBV2 | TRBD2 | CASTRGGTSVYNEQFF | TGTGCCAGCACGAGGGGGGGGACTAGCGTATACAATGAGCAGTTCTTC
many | TRBJ2-3 | TRBV14 | . | CASSQELGYTDTQYF | TGTGCCAGCAGCCAAGAACTGGGGTACACAGATACGCAGTATTTT
. | TRBJ2-7 | TRBV27 | . | CASSLSRREHYEQYF | TGTGCCAGCAGTTTATCGAGGCGGGAACACTACGAGCAGTACTTC
few | TRBJ1-3 | TRBV3-1 | TRBD1 | CASSQSRTGSGNTIYF | TGTGCCAGCAGCCAATCCAGGACAGGCTCTGGAAACACCATATATTTT
many | TRBJ1-5 | TRBV12-3/TRBV12-4 | . | CASTTGGSTNQPQHF | TGTGCCAGCACTACGGGGGGGTCGACAAATCAGCCCCAGCATTTT
many | TRBJ2-7 | TRBV9 | TRBD1 | CASSVGQGATYEQYF | TGTGCCAGCAGCGTAGGGCAGGGGGCGACCTACGAGCAGTACTTC
many | TRBJ2-7 | TRBV5-1 | . | CASTGNCFYEQYF | TGCGCCAGTACAGGGAATTGCTTCTACGAGCAGTACTTC
. | TRBJ1-2 | TRBV12-3/TRBV12-4 | . | CASRLGGLYGYTF | TGTGCCAGCAGATTGGGGGGGCTCTATGGCTACACCTTC
. | TRBJ1-5 | TRBV19 | . | CASSIDPRSLSNQPQHF | TGTGCCAGTAGTATAGACCCTCGCTCCCTTAGCAATCAGCCCCAGCATTTC
many | TRBJ1-3 | TRBV24-1 | . | CATSDSDSSGNTIYF | TGTGCCACCAGTGATTCGGACAGCTCTGGAAACACCATATATTTT